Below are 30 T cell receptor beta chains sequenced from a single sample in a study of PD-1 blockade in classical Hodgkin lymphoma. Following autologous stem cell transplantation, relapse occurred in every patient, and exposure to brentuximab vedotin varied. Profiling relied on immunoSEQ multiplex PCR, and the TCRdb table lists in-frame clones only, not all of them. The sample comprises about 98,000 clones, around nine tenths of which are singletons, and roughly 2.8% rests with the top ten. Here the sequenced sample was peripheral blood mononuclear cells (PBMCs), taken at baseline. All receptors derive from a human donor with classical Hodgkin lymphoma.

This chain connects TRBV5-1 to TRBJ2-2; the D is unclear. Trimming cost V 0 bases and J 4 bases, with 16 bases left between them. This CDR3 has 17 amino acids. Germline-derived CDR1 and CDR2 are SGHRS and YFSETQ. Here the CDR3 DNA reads TGCGCCAGCAGCTTGGTTTCAGGAGACACACGCACCGGGGAGCTGTTTTTT. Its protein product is CASSLVSGDTRTGELFF.

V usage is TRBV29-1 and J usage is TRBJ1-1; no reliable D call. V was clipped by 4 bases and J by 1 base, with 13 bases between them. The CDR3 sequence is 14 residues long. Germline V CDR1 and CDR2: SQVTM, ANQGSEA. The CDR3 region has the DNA TGCAGCGTTGCGTCCCAGTCCGGGAACACTGAAGCTTTCTTT. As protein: CSVASQSGNTEAFF.

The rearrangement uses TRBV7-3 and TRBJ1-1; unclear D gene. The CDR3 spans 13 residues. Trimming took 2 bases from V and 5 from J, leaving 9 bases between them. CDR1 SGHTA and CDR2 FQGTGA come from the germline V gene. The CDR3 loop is CASSLSGVTEAFF. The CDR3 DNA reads TGTGCCAGCAGCTTATCCGGGGTGACTGAAGCTTTCTTT.

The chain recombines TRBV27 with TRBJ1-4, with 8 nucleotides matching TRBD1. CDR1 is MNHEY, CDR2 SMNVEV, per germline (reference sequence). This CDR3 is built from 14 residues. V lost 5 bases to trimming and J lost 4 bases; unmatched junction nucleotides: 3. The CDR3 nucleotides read TGTGCCAGCAGTGTGACAGGGGATAATGAAAAACTGTTTTTT. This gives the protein CASSVTGDNEKLFF.

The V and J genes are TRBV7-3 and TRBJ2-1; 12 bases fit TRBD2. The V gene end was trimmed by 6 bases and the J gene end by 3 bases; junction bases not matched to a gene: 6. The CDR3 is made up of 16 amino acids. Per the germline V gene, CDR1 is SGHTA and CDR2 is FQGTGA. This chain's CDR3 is CASSLLAGGVYNEQFF. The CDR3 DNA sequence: TGTGCCAGCAGTTTACTAGCGGGAGGTGTCTACAATGAGCAGTTCTTC.

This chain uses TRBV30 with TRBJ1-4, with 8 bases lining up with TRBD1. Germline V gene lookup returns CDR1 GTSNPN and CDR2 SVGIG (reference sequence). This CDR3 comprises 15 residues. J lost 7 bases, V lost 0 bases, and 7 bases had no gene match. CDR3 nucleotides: TGTGCCTGGAGTGTCGGACAGGGTAGCGGTGAAAAACTGTTTTTT. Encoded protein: CAWSVGQGSGEKLFF.

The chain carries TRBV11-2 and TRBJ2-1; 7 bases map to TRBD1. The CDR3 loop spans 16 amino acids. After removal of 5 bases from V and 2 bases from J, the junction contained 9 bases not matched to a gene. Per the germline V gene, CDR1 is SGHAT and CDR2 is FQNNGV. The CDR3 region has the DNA TGTGCCAGCAGCCCCCCACGACAGGGAGCCTACAATGAGCAGTTCTTC. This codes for CASSPPRQGAYNEQFF. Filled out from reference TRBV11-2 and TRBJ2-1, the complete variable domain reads EAGVAQSPRYKIIEKRQSVAFWCNPISGHATLYWYQQILGQGPKLLIQFQNNGVVDDSQLPKDRFSAERLKGVDSTLKIQPAKLEDSAVYLCASSPPRQGAYNEQFFGPGTRLTVL.

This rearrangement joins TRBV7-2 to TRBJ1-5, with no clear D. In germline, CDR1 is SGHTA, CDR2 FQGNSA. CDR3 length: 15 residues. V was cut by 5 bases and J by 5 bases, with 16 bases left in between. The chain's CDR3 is CASSPTRQSYQPQHF. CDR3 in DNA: TGTGCCAGCAGCCCGACGCGGCAGTCTTATCAGCCCCAGCATTTT. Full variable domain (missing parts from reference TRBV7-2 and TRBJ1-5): GAGVSQSPSNKVTEKGKDVELRCDPISGHTALYWYRQSLGQGLEFLIYFQGNSAPDKSGLPSDRFSAERTGGSVSTLTIQRTQQEDSAVYLCASSPTRQSYQPQHFGDGTRLSIL.

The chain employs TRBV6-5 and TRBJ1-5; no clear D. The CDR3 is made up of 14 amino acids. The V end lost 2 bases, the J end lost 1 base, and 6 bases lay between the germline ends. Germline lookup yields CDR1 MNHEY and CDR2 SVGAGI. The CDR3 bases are TGTGCCAGCAGTTACCAGGAGAGCAATCAGCCCCAGCATTTT. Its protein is CASSYQESNQPQHF.

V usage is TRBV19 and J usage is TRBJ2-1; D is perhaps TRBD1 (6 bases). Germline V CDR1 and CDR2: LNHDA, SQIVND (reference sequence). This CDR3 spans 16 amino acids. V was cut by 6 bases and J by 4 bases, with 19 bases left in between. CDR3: CASSLITGFSYNEQFF. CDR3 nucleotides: TGTGCCAGTAGCCTTATAACAGGGTTTTCTTACAATGAGCAGTTCTTC.

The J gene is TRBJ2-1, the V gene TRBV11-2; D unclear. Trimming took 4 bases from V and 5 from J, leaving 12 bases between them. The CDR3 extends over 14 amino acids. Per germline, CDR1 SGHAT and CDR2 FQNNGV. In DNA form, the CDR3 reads TGTGCCAGCAGCTATGTTGTTGATAACAATGAGCAGTTCTTC. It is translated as CASSYVVDNNEQFF.

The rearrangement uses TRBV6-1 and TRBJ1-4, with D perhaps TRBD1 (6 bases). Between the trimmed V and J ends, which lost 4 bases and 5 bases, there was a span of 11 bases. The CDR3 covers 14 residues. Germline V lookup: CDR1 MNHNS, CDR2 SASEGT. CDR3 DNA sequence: TGTGCCAGCAGTGGGCAGGGGAAGAATGAAAAACTGTTTTTT. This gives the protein CASSGQGKNEKLFF.

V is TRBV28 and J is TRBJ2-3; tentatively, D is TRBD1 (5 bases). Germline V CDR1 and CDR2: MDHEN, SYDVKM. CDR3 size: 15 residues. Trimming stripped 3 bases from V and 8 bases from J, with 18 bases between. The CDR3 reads CASSLGQGALGTQYF. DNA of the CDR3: TGTGCCAGCAGTTTGGGGCAGGGTGCACTTGGTACGCAGTATTTT.

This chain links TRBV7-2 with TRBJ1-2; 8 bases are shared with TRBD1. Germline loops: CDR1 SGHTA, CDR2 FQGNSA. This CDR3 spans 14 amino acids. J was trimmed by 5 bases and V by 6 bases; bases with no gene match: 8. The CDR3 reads CASSLRQGLYGYTF. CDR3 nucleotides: TGTGCCAGCAGTTTACGACAGGGGCTTTATGGCTACACCTTC.

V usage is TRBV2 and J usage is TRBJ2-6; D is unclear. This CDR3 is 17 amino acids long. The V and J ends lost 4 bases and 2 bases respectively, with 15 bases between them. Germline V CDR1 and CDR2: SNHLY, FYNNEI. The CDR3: CASSATLSWPGANVLTF. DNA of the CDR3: TGTGCCAGCAGTGCTACGTTATCATGGCCTGGGGCCAACGTCCTGACTTTC.

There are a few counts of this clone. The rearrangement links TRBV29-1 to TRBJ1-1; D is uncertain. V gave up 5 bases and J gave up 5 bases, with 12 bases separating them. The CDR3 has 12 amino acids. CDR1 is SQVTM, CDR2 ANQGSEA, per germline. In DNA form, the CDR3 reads TGCAGCGTTCCCGCGACGGAGACTGAAGCTTTCTTT. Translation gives CSVPATETEAFF.

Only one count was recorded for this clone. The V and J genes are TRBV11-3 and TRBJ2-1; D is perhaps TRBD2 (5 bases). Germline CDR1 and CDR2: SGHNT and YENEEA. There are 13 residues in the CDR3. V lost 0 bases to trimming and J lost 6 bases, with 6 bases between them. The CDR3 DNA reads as TGTGCCAGCAGCTTAGAAGAGGGCAATGAGCAGTTCTTC. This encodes CASSLEEGNEQFF.

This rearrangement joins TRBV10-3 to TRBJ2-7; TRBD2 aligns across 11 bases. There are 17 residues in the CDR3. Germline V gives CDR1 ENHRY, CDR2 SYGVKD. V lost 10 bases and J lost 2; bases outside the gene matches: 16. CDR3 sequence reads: CATRGRTSGSTPYEQYF. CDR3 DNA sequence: TGTGCCACCAGGGGTCGCACTAGCGGGAGTACTCCCTACGAGCAGTACTTC.

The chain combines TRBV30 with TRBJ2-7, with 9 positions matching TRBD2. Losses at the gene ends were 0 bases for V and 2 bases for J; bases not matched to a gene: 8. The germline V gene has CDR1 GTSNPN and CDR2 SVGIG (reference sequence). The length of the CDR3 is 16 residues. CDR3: CAWSVVSGGLPYEQYF. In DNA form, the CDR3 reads TGTGCCTGGAGTGTGGTTAGCGGGGGCCTACCCTACGAGCAGTACTTC.

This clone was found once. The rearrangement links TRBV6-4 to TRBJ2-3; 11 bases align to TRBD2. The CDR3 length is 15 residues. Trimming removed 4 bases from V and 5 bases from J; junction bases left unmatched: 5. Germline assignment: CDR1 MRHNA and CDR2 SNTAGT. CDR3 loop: CASSATSGKVDTQYF. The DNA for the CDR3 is TGTGCCAGCAGTGCGACTAGCGGGAAGGTAGATACGCAGTATTTT.

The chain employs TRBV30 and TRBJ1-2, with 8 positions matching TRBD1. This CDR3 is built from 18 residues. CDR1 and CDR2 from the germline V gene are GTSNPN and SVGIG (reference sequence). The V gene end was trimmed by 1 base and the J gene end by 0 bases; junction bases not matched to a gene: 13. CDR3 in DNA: TGTGCCTGGAGTGGCGGACAGGGTCCGCAGACTTCTAACTATGGCTACACCTTC. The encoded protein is CAWSGGQGPQTSNYGYTF.

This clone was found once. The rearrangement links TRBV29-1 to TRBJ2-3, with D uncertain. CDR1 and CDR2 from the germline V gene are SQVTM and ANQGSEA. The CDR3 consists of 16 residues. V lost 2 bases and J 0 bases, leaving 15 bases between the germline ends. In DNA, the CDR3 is TGCAGCGTTGAAACGGCTTCAAGGGCTAGCACAGATACGCAGTATTTT. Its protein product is CSVETASRASTDTQYF.

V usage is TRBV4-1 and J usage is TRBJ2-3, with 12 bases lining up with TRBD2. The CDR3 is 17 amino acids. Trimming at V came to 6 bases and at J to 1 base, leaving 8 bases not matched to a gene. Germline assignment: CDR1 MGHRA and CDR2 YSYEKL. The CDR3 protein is CASRGLAGGLGTDTQYF. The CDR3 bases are TGCGCCAGCAGGGGGCTAGCGGGAGGGCTAGGCACAGATACGCAGTATTTT.

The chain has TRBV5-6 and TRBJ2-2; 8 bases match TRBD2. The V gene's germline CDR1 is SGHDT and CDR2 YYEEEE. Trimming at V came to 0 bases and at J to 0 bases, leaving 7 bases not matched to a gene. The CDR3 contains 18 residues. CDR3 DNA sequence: TGTGCCAGCAGCTTGGGCCTAGCGGGTTTCGCGAACACCGGGGAGCTGTTTTTT. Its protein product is CASSLGLAGFANTGELFF. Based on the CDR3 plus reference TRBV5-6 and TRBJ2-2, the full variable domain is DAGVTQSPTHLIKTRGQQVTLRCSPKSGHDTVSWYQQALGQGPQFIFQYYEEEERQRGNFPDRFSGHQFPNYSSELNVNALLLGDSALYLCASSLGLAGFANTGELFFGEGSRLTVL.

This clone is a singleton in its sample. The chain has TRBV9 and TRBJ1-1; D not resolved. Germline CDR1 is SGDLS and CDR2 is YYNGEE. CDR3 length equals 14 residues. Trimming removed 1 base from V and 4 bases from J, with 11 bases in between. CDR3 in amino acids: CASSVQGLGTEAFF. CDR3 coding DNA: TGTGCCAGCAGCGTACAAGGGTTGGGCACTGAAGCTTTCTTT.

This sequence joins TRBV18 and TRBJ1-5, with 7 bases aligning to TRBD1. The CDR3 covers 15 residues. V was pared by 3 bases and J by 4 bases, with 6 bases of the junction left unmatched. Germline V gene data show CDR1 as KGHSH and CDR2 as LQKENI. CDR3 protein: CASSPQGGANQPQHF. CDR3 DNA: TGTGCCAGCTCACCCCAGGGGGGGGCGAATCAGCCCCAGCATTTT.

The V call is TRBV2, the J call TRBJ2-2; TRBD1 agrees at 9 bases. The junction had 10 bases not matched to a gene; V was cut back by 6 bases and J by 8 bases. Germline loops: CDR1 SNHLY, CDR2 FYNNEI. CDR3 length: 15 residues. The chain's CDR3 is CASRGDRALLGELFF. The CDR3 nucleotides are TGTGCCAGCAGGGGGGACAGGGCTTTGCTGGGGGAGCTGTTTTTT.

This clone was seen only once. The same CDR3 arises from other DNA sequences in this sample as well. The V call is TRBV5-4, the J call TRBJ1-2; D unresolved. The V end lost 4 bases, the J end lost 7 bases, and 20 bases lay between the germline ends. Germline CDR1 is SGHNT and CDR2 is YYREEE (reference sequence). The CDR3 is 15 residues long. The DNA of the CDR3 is TGTGCCAGCAGCCCGGAGCTGGATGTTGCTCGTGGCTACACCTTC. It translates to CASSPELDVARGYTF.

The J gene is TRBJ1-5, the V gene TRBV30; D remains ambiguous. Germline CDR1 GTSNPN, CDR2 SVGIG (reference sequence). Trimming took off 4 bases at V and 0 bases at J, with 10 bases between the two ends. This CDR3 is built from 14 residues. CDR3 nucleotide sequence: TGTGCCTGGAATAAGGAAAATAGCAATCAGCCCCAGCATTTT. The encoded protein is CAWNKENSNQPQHF.

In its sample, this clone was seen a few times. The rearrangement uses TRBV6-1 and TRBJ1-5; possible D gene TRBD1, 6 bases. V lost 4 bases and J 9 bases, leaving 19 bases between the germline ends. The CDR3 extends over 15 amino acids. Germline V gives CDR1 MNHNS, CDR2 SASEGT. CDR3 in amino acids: CASSVPDRPVRPQHF. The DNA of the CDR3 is TGTGCCAGCAGTGTCCCCGACAGGCCAGTTCGGCCCCAGCATTTT.